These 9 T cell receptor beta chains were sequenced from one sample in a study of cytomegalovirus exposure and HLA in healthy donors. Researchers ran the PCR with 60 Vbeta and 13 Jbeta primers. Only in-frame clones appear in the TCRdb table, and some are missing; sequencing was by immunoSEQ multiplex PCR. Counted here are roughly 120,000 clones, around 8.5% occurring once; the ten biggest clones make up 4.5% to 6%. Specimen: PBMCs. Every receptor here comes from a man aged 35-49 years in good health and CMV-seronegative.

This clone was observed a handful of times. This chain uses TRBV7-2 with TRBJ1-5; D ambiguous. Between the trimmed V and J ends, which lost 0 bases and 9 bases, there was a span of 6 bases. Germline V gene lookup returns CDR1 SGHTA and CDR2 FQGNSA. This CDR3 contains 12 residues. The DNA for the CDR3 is TGTGCCAGCAGCTTAGCGTCCGGGCCCCAGCATTTT. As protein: CASSLASGPQHF.

CDR3 sequence reads: CASSLEGRGLSGANVLTF. The CDR3 DNA reads as TGCGCCAGCAGCTTGGAGGGCAGGGGGCTTTCTGGGGCCAACGTCCTGACTTTC. The chain is built from TRBV5-1 and TRBJ2-6; TRBD1 matches 8 bases. The CDR3 runs 18 residues. Germline V lookup: CDR1 SGHRS, CDR2 YFSETQ. V lost 0 bases to trimming and J lost 1 base; unmatched junction nucleotides: 6.

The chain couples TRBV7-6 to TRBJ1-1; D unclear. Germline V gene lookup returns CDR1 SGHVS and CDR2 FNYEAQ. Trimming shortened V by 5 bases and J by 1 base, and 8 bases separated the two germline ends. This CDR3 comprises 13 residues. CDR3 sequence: CASSVDKNTEAFF. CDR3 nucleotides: TGTGCCAGCAGCGTCGACAAGAACACTGAAGCTTTCTTT.

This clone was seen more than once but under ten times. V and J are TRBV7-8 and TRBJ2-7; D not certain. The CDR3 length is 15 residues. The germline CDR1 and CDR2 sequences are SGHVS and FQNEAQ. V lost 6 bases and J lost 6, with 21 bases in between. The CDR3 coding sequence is TGTGCCAGCAGACCTATCCCGGGTCCTTCCCGCGAGCAGTACTTC. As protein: CASRPIPGPSREQYF.

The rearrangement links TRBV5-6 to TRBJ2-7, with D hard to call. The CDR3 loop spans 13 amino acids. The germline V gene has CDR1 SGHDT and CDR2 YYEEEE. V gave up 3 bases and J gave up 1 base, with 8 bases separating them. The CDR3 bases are TGTGCCAGCAGCTCGACACGTTCCTACGAGCAGTACTTC. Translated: CASSSTRSYEQYF.

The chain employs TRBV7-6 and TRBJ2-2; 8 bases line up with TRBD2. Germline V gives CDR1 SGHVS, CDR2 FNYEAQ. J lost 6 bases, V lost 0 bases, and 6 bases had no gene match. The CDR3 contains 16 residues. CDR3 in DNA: TGTGCCAGCAGCTTAGCGCAGCGGGGGCGCCCCGGGGAGCTGTTTTTT. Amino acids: CASSLAQRGRPGELFF.

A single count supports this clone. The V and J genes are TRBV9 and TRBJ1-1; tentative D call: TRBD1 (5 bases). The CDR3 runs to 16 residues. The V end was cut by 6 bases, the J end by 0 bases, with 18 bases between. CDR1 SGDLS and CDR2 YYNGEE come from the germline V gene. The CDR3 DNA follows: TGTGCCAGCAACGTGGGGGGTCTCGGGATGAACACTGAAGCTTTCTTT. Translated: CASNVGGLGMNTEAFF.

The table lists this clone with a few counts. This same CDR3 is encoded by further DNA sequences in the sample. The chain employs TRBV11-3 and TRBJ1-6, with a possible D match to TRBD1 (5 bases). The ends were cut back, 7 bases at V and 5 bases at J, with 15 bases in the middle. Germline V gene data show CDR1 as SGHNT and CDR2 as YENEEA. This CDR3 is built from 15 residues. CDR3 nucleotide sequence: TGTGCCAGCACCAAAAAGGGGAAAGATAATTCACCCCTCCACTTT. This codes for CASTKKGKDNSPLHF.

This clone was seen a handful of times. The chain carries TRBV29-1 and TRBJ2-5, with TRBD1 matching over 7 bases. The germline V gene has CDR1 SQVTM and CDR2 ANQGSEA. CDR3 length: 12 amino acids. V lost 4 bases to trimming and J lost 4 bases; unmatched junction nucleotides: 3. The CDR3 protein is CSVGNRGETQYF. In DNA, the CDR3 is TGCAGCGTTGGGAACAGGGGAGAGACCCAGTACTTC.